These 12 T cell receptor beta chains share one sample of origin, sequenced in a study of blood T cell repertoires in COVID-19 (dated by TCRdb to the early 2020s). The library was generated by the immunoSEQ multiplex PCR assay. Sourced from immuneACCESS, this table was stored by TCRdb with only in-frame sequences that have V and J called. A share of the clones is absent; for the studies checked, an unresolved V gene accounts for under half, and the remainder has no known explanation. Within this sample are about 160,000 clones, with 80% to 90% of them counted one time only. In total, the top ten clones hold about 1% of the sample. The specimen was peripheral blood. The receptors shown here come from a man aged 40-49 years with acute or convalescent COVID-19.

This clone was seen once. The genes are TRBV28 and TRBJ2-7, with D possibly TRBD1 on 6 matching bases. This CDR3 spans 13 amino acids. Germline CDR1 and CDR2: MDHEN and SYDVKM. Trimming removed 8 bases from V and 2 bases from J, with 13 bases in between. This chain's CDR3 is CASLHRDTYEQYF. The CDR3 nucleotides are TGTGCCAGCCTGCATCGGGACACCTACGAGCAGTACTTC.

This chain joins TRBV6-2 or TRBV6-3 and TRBJ2-4; 8 positions match TRBD2. The CDR3 is 15 residues long. CDR1 is MNHEY and CDR2 is SVGEGT in the germline V gene. After removal of 6 bases from V and 8 bases from J, the junction contained 12 bases not matched to a gene. CDR3 sequence: CASSPPGLESHIQYF. The CDR3 DNA follows: TGTGCCAGCAGCCCTCCGGGACTAGAGTCCCACATTCAGTACTTC.

V is TRBV21-1 and J is TRBJ1-1. TRBV21-1 has pseudogene status. The CDR3 loop spans 15 amino acids. The CDR3: CASSFRRGEATEAFF. The CDR3 region has the DNA TGTGCCAGCAGCTTCCGGAGAGGGGAGGCCACTGAAGCTTTCTTT.

This chain joins TRBV5-1 and TRBJ2-3, with 10 nucleotides matching TRBD2. V was pared by 6 bases and J by 0 bases, with 13 bases of the junction left unmatched. Germline V gene lookup returns CDR1 SGHRS and CDR2 YFSETQ. This CDR3 is 18 amino acids long. CDR3 protein: CASNRLAGLTSSTDTQYF. As DNA, the CDR3 is TGCGCCAGCAACCGACTAGCGGGTCTTACCTCTAGCACAGATACGCAGTATTTT. Drawing the rest from reference TRBV5-1 and TRBJ2-3, the complete variable domain is KAGVTQTPRYLIKTRGQQVTLSCSPISGHRSVSWYQQTPGQGLQFLFEYFSETQRNKGNFPGRFSGRQFSNSRSEMNVSTLELGDSALYLCASNRLAGLTSSTDTQYFGPGTRLTVL.

This clone was found once. This rearrangement joins TRBV12-3 or TRBV12-4 to TRBJ1-1; D call uncertain. V lost 6 bases to trimming and J lost 5 bases, with 13 bases between them. There are 13 residues in the CDR3. CDR3 sequence reads: CASSLPQVTEAFF. The DNA of the CDR3 is TGTGCCAGCAGCCTACCCCAAGTGACTGAAGCTTTCTTT.

The chain is built from TRBV9 and TRBJ1-1; 7 bases are a match to TRBD1. Trimming cost V 3 bases and J 1 base; bases outside gene matches: 0. Germline V gene sequence: CDR1 SGDLS, CDR2 YYNGEE. The CDR3 extends over 13 amino acids. CDR3 in amino acids: CASSAGGNTEAFF. The CDR3 region has the DNA TGTGCCAGCAGCGCAGGGGGGAACACTGAAGCTTTCTTT.

Worth noting for this clone: Its ends do not fully match the called genes, so a read error is possible. This rearrangement joins TRBV7-9 to TRBJ2-1; 12 bases line up with TRBD2. CDR3 length equals 17 residues. Germline CDR1 reads SEHNR; CDR2 reads FQNEAQ (reference sequence). CDR3 nucleotide sequence: TGTGCCAGCAGCCTAGCAGTATCTAGCGGGGGGGCGTTTGAGCAGTTCTTC. Amino acid sequence: CASSLAVSSGGAFEQFF.

This clone came up once. The V call is TRBV5-4, the J call TRBJ1-4; D perhaps matches TRBD1 (6 bases). Trimming stripped 1 base from V and 7 bases from J, with 11 bases between. CDR1 and CDR2 from the germline V gene are SGHNT and YYREEE (reference sequence). The CDR3 has 14 amino acids. The DNA for the CDR3 is TGTGCCAGCAGCTTGAGGGCAGGGGCTGAAAAACTGTTTTTT. Its protein is CASSLRAGAEKLFF.

This clone was counted once. The chain joins TRBV9 to TRBJ2-3, with 8 positions matching TRBD2. The CDR3 is 15 residues long. CDR1 and CDR2 from the germline V gene are SGDLS and YYNGEE. V shed 7 bases and J 0 bases; nucleotides not matched to a gene: 7. CDR3 coding DNA: TGTGCCAGCTCCTTTGCGGGGGGAAGCACAGATACGCAGTATTTT. It is translated as CASSFAGGSTDTQYF.

The chain carries TRBV6-4 and TRBJ2-1, with 12 bases lining up with TRBD2. Germline assignment: CDR1 MRHNA and CDR2 SNTAGT. Losses at the gene ends were 6 bases for V and 3 bases for J; bases not matched to a gene: 3. The CDR3 consists of 15 residues. CDR3 in amino acids: CASSLLAGGYNEQFF. Here the CDR3 DNA reads TGTGCCAGCAGCCTACTAGCGGGGGGCTACAATGAGCAGTTCTTC.

The chain recombines TRBV6-1 with TRBJ1-1; 9 bases fit TRBD1. This CDR3 region has 15 residues. Per the germline V gene, CDR1 is MNHNS and CDR2 is SASEGT. The ends lost 8 bases at V and 10 bases at J; junction bases unmatched: 17. The CDR3 here is CASRPRDRGIAGAFF. CDR3 in DNA: TGTGCCAGCCGGCCTAGAGACAGGGGGATTGCGGGAGCTTTCTTT.

The table lists this clone with a few counts. V gene TRBV30 combines with J gene TRBJ2-3; D uncertain. This CDR3 is built from 11 residues. V was shortened by 2 bases and J by 10 bases, with 10 bases between the two germline ends. CDR1 GTSNPN and CDR2 SVGIG come from the germline V gene (reference sequence). The CDR3 nucleotides are TGTGCCTGGAGTCTAGAAGTGGCGCAGTATTTT. Protein product: CAWSLEVAQYF.